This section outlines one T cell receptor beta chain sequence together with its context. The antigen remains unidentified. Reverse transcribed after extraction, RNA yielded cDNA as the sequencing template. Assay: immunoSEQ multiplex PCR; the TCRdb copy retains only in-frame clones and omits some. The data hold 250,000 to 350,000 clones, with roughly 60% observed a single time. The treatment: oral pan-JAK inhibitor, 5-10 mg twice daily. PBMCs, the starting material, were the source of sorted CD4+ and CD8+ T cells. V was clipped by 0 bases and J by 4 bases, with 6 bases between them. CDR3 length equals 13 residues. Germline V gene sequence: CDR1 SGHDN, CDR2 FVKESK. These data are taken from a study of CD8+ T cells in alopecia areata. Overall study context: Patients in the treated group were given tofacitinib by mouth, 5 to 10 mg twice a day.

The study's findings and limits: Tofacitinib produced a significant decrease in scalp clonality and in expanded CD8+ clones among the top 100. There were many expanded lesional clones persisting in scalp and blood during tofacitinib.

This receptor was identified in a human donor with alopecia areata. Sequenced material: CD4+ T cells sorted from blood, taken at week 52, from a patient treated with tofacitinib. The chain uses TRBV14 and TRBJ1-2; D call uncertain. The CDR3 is CASSQDSVYGYTF. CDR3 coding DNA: TGTGCCAGCAGCCAAGACAGCGTCTATGGCTACACCTTC.